A selection of T cell receptor beta chains follows, all from one sample in a study of blood T cells in healthy people across ages. TCRdb used MiXCR to reprocess the 5' RACE reads, holding one entry per CDR3 protein. Of fewer than 750,000 distinct CDR3 sequences listed, over 40% are singletons. Material: blood. The receptors originated from a woman at least 80 years old in good health. Each CDR3 is given with its conserved first and last residue. Where a row states a size, it is once, few, many or the class of an expanded clone; other rows omit it.

abundance: NA
v_gene: TRBV14
CDR3aa: CASSQGLGPLHF

abundance: NA
v_gene: TRBV7-2
CDR3aa: CASSFALPGPPFTDTQYF

abundance: NA
v_gene: TRBV12-3/TRBV12-4
CDR3aa: CASSQRRTGSNTGELFF

abundance: NA
v_gene: TRBV14
CDR3aa: CASSPTTGYVYGYTF

abundance: few
v_gene: TRBV5-1
CDR3aa: CASSLYDGGPTGELFF

abundance: NA
v_gene: TRBV5-1
CDR3aa: CASSLRRGGRETQYF

abundance: NA
v_gene: TRBV7-9
CDR3aa: CASSARDAQNTEALF

abundance: NA
v_gene: TRBV5-1
CDR3aa: CASSRDWGDTQYF

abundance: NA
v_gene: TRBV20-1
CDR3aa: CSALLVRETQYF

abundance: few
v_gene: TRBV3-1
CDR3aa: CASSRGLVAAFSGANVLTF

abundance: many
v_gene: TRBV11-2
CDR3aa: CASSTRPTALNEQFF

abundance: NA
v_gene: TRBV10-2
CDR3aa: CATRGLAAREQFF

abundance: NA
v_gene: TRBV5-1
CDR3aa: CASSLVPSGKGEQFF

abundance: many
v_gene: TRBV20-1
CDR3aa: CSARGVGEQYF

abundance: NA
v_gene: TRBV3-1
CDR3aa: CASSQGDISPLHF

abundance: once
v_gene: TRBV3-1
CDR3aa: CASSQRRDPLYEQYF